Each of the 32 T cell receptor beta chains below was sequenced from the same sample in a study of control samples from healthy donors and cancer patients. Using immunoSEQ multiplex PCR, the repertoire was profiled, and TCRdb retains in-frame clones only, with some absent. The table has 150,000 or so clones, 88% seen once; the top ten hold 4.9%. The sequencing input was blood. These receptors were taken from a woman in her 30s in good health.

The table lists this clone with a few counts. The V and J genes are TRBV3-1 (or the pseudogene TRBV3-2) and TRBJ1-2, with D possibly matching TRBD1 (5 bases). The CDR3 consists of 15 residues. V lost 1 base to trimming and J lost 4 bases, with 13 bases between them. CDR1 is LGHDT, CDR2 YNNKEL, per germline (reference sequence). CDR3 in amino acids: CASSQARGDTYGYTF. The CDR3 bases are TGTGCCAGCAGCCAAGCTCGGGGGGATACCTATGGCTACACCTTC.

The chain joins TRBV7-9 to TRBJ2-2; D gene ambiguous. V shed 0 bases and J shed 6 bases, with 5 bases lying between them. The CDR3 sequence is 13 residues long. Per the germline V gene, CDR1 is SEHNR and CDR2 is FQNEAQ (reference sequence). DNA for the CDR3: TGTGCCAGCAGCTTAGCTAGTGCCGGGGAGCTGTTTTTT. Amino acid sequence: CASSLASAGELFF.

The V gene is TRBV25-1, the J gene TRBJ1-6, with D perhaps TRBD1 (5 bases). Germline CDR1 reads MGHDK; CDR2 reads SYGVNS. This CDR3 has 15 amino acids. Trimming took 2 bases from V and 7 from J, leaving 12 bases between them. The CDR3 coding sequence is TGTGCCAGCAGTGAAAGGGGCCTTGGGAATTCACCCCTCCACTTT. Translating gives CASSERGLGNSPLHF.

The V gene is TRBV4-1, the J gene TRBJ2-1; 10 nucleotides line up with TRBD2. Germline CDR1 MGHRA, CDR2 YSYEKL. J lost 7 bases, V lost 1 base, and 10 bases had no gene match. The CDR3 totals 17 residues. The CDR3 protein is CASSQGSGGANMNEQFF. The CDR3 bases are TGCGCCAGCAGCCAAGGCAGCGGGGGGGCCAATATGAATGAGCAGTTCTTC.

This clone was detected only once. The chain combines TRBV30 with TRBJ1-4, with 8 bases aligning to TRBD1. The CDR3 has 12 amino acids. Germline assignment: CDR1 GTSNPN and CDR2 SVGIG (reference sequence). V dropped 5 bases and J dropped 8; count of bases not matched to a gene: 4. The CDR3 coding sequence is TGTGCCTGGGACAGGGGTGGAGAAAAACTGTTTTTT. Translation: CAWDRGGEKLFF.

The gene calls are TRBV18 and TRBJ1-1, with D perhaps TRBD1 (6 bases). The V and J ends lost 1 base and 3 bases respectively, with 12 bases between them. From germline, CDR1 is KGHSH and CDR2 LQKENI. The length of the CDR3 is 15 residues. CDR3 DNA: TGTGCCAGCTCACCACAGACAGGAGGGGACACTGAAGCTTTCTTT. It specifies CASSPQTGGDTEAFF.

This chain uses TRBV27 with TRBJ2-1; 10 nucleotides align to TRBD2. The germline gives CDR1 MNHEY, CDR2 SMNVEV (reference sequence). V was clipped by 3 bases and J by 6 bases; unmatched bases: 5. The CDR3 covers 15 residues. DNA for the CDR3: TGTGCCAGCAGTTTCCAGCGGGAGGGCCGCAATGAGCAGTTCTTC. This gives the protein CASSFQREGRNEQFF.

The V gene is TRBV5-1, the J gene TRBJ2-5, with 13 bases identical to TRBD2. The germline CDR1 and CDR2 sequences are SGHRS and YFSETQ. Losses at the gene ends were 4 bases for V and 5 bases for J; bases not matched to a gene: 8. CDR3 length: 16 residues. For the CDR3, the DNA is TGCGCCAGCAGCCGACTAGCGGGAGGTGATGGGGAGACCCAGTACTTC. Translating it yields CASSRLAGGDGETQYF. Full variable domain (missing parts from reference TRBV5-1 and TRBJ2-5): KAGVTQTPRYLIKTRGQQVTLSCSPISGHRSVSWYQQTPGQGLQFLFEYFSETQRNKGNFPGRFSGRQFSNSRSEMNVSTLELGDSALYLCASSRLAGGDGETQYFGPGTRLLVL.

The gene calls are TRBV30 and TRBJ1-6, with D possibly matching TRBD1 (5 bases). CDR3 length: 13 amino acids. The V end was cut by 4 bases, the J end by 9 bases, with 13 bases between. CDR1 is GTSNPN, CDR2 SVGIG, per germline (reference sequence). The CDR3 bases are TGTGCCTGGATGAAGGGACGTTCTTCACCCCTCCACTTT. Translated, it gives CAWMKGRSSPLHF.

V gene TRBV3-1 (or the pseudogene TRBV3-2) combines with J gene TRBJ2-1, with D maybe TRBD2 (6 bases). The CDR3 covers 13 residues. Germline lookup yields CDR1 LGHDT and CDR2 YNNKEL (reference sequence). V lost 2 bases to trimming and J lost 10 bases, with 12 bases between them. The CDR3 is CASSQTQAGEQFF. The DNA for the CDR3 is TGTGCCAGCAGCCAAACCCAGGCGGGGGAGCAGTTCTTC.

The chain carries TRBV5-1 and TRBJ2-5; 9 bases agree with TRBD1. The V gene end was trimmed by 0 bases and the J gene end by 5 bases; junction bases not matched to a gene: 5. From germline, CDR1 is SGHRS and CDR2 YFSETQ. This CDR3 spans 15 amino acids. CDR3 sequence reads: CASSLVGQGTETQYF. The CDR3 nucleotides are TGCGCCAGCAGCTTGGTGGGACAGGGAACGGAGACCCAGTACTTC. Drawing the rest from reference TRBV5-1 and TRBJ2-5, the complete variable domain is KAGVTQTPRYLIKTRGQQVTLSCSPISGHRSVSWYQQTPGQGLQFLFEYFSETQRNKGNFPGRFSGRQFSNSRSEMNVSTLELGDSALYLCASSLVGQGTETQYFGPGTRLLVL.

The rearrangement uses TRBV30 and TRBJ1-6; D gene uncertain. Germline-derived CDR1 and CDR2 are GTSNPN and SVGIG (reference sequence). CDR3 length: 14 residues. Trimming stripped 4 bases from V and 7 bases from J, with 14 bases between. The CDR3 protein is CAWTPGIGNSPLHF. The DNA for the CDR3 is TGTGCCTGGACACCCGGGATTGGCAATTCACCCCTCCACTTT.

This clone has just one count. The chain recombines TRBV15 with TRBJ2-7, with 7 nucleotides matching TRBD1. Germline CDR1 LNHNV, CDR2 YYDKDF (reference sequence). This CDR3 is 17 amino acids long. With 2 bases clipped from V and 2 bases from J, the junction kept 12 bases outside the gene matches. CDR3 residues: CATSRLKGGAFPYEQYF. As DNA, the CDR3 is TGTGCCACCAGCAGACTCAAAGGGGGCGCGTTCCCCTACGAGCAGTACTTC.

The gene calls are TRBV9 and TRBJ2-2; D is unclear. Germline V lookup: CDR1 SGDLS, CDR2 YYNGEE. Trimming removed 1 base from V and 2 bases from J, with 6 bases in between. This CDR3 comprises 14 residues. The CDR3 DNA reads TGTGCCAGCAGCGTATCGGACAACACCGGGGAGCTGTTTTTT. Its protein is CASSVSDNTGELFF.

This clone was detected only a few times. The rearrangement uses TRBV24-1 and TRBJ2-5; TRBD1 aligns across 10 bases. CDR1 KGHDR and CDR2 SFDVKD come from the germline V gene. The CDR3 is 15 amino acids. Trimming at V came to 4 bases and at J to 2 bases, leaving 3 bases not matched to a gene. The CDR3 spells CATSDRTGGQETQYF. The CDR3 DNA reads TGTGCCACCAGTGACCGGACAGGGGGACAAGAGACCCAGTACTTC.

CDR3 residues: CASSATLGPANYGYTF. CDR3 nucleotide sequence: TGTGCCAGTAGCGCCACCCTGGGACCTGCTAACTATGGCTACACCTTC. The V and J genes are TRBV19 and TRBJ1-2, with D maybe TRBD1 (5 bases). This CDR3 comprises 16 residues. V was shortened by 6 bases and J by 0 bases, with 17 bases between the two germline ends. Germline CDR1 LNHDA, CDR2 SQIVND (reference sequence).

V and J are TRBV2 and TRBJ1-6; 7 nucleotides line up with TRBD1. The V gene end was trimmed by 7 bases and the J gene end by 8 bases; junction bases not matched to a gene: 11. This CDR3 has 15 residues. CDR1 SNHLY and CDR2 FYNNEI come from the germline V gene. The CDR3 DNA reads as TGTGCCAGCATTCCGGGGGGAGGGGGCGATTCACCCCTCCACTTT. It specifies CASIPGGGGDSPLHF.

This chain connects TRBV10-3 to TRBJ2-2; TRBD2 matches at 14 bases. Looked up from germline, CDR1 is ENHRY and CDR2 is SYGVKD. CDR3 length equals 18 residues. V lost 5 bases to trimming and J lost 6 bases; unmatched junction nucleotides: 11. CDR3 in amino acids: CAISKTGTSGSSAGELFF. CDR3 coding DNA: TGTGCCATCAGTAAAACAGGGACTAGCGGGAGTTCGGCCGGGGAGCTGTTTTTT.

This clone appeared a single time. The conserved final phenylalanine or tryptophan is absent from the CDR3, which likely points to a read error. It is unclear where the CDR3 begins or ends on the DNA, so no DNA is shown, and the CDR3 is as TCRdb lists it. The chain joins TRBV7-2 to TRBJ2-7; the table's D call TRBD1 went unverified against the DNA. The CDR3 has 12 amino acids, counting both end residues. Germline CDR1 SGHTA, CDR2 FQGNSA. The CDR3 sequence is CASSLTGAPFII.

This clone was found a few times. The rearrangement links TRBV28 to TRBJ1-2; the D gene is possibly TRBD1 (5 bases). CDR3 length equals 13 residues. Trimming took 5 bases from V and 3 from J, leaving 10 bases between them. CDR1 and CDR2 from the germline V gene are MDHEN and SYDVKM. The CDR3 region has the DNA TGTGCCAGCAGTCCCCCGGGGGACTATGGCTACACCTTC. It yields the protein CASSPPGDYGYTF.

This clone has only one observation. The chain combines TRBV4-1 with TRBJ2-3; D call uncertain. Deletions cut 3 bases from V and 2 bases from J, with 3 bases between. Germline-derived CDR1 and CDR2 are MGHRA and YSYEKL. CDR3 size: 12 residues. The CDR3 DNA sequence: TGCGCCAGCAGCCATACCACAGATACGCAGTATTTT. Its translation is CASSHTTDTQYF.

This chain links TRBV7-9 with TRBJ2-1, with TRBD1 matching 7 bases. CDR1 and CDR2 from the germline V gene are SEHNR and FQNEAQ (reference sequence). V gave up 5 bases and J gave up 5 bases; unmatched junction bases: 6. There are 14 residues in the CDR3. This CDR3 is CASSRQGLDNEQFF. CDR3 DNA sequence: TGTGCCAGCAGCAGACAGGGTTTAGACAATGAGCAGTTCTTC.

This clone was recorded once. The chain links TRBV30 to TRBJ2-1; D unclear. The CDR3 is made up of 12 amino acids. Trimming pared 3 bases from V and 5 bases from J, leaving 8 bases between. Germline CDR1 GTSNPN, CDR2 SVGIG (reference sequence). The CDR3 DNA is TGTGCCTGGAGGGCGGCCGACAATGAGCAGTTCTTC. Protein sequence: CAWRAADNEQFF.

The DNA for the CDR3 is TGCGCCAGCAGAGCTAGCAATCAGCCCCAGCATTTT. Protein: CASRASNQPQHF. V is TRBV10-2 and J is TRBJ1-5; D is unclear. CDR1 and CDR2 (germline): WSHSY, SAAADI. Trimming took 6 bases from V and 0 from J, leaving 3 bases between them. CDR3 length: 12 amino acids.

The V call is TRBV3-1 (or the pseudogene TRBV3-2), the J call TRBJ2-5, with D possibly called TRBD1 or TRBD2 (6 bases each). Trimming stripped 7 bases from V and 5 bases from J, with 17 bases between. The CDR3 has 14 residues. Germline lookup yields CDR1 LGHDT and CDR2 YNNKEL (reference sequence). This chain's CDR3 is CASNPGAVTETQYF. DNA for the CDR3: TGTGCCAGCAACCCGGGGGCGGTGACGGAGACCCAGTACTTC.

The V and J genes are TRBV7-6 and TRBJ1-4; weak D call: TRBD1 (5 bases). The V end lost 1 base, the J end lost 6 bases, and 12 bases lay between the germline ends. CDR1 and CDR2 from the germline V gene are SGHVS and FNYEAQ. The CDR3 totals 15 residues. Here the CDR3 DNA reads TGTGCCAGCAGCTTAGATATGGGGCCAGATGAAAAACTGTTTTTT. It specifies CASSLDMGPDEKLFF.

Concerning this clone: Mismatch with germline at one junction end may stem from a read error. The J gene is TRBJ2-3, the V gene TRBV7-7; D uncertain. Germline CDR1 reads SSHAT; CDR2 reads FNYEAQ (reference sequence). The CDR3 contains 13 residues. Here the CDR3 reads CASSPSPGDTQYF. Here the CDR3 DNA reads TGTGCTAGCAGTCCCAGTCCCGGAGATACGCAGTATTTT.

The V gene is TRBV10-3, the J gene TRBJ2-1; 9 nucleotides align to TRBD1. V shed 6 bases and J 6 bases; nucleotides not matched to a gene: 12. This CDR3 contains 16 residues. Germline assignment: CDR1 ENHRY and CDR2 SYGVKD. CDR3 DNA: TGTGCCATCAGAGCCCGGCCGGGACAGGGTCCCAATGAGCAGTTCTTC. Translating gives CAIRARPGQGPNEQFF.

The chain couples TRBV3-1 (or the pseudogene TRBV3-2) to TRBJ2-5; no reliable D call. The CDR3 is 15 residues long. V lost 3 bases and J lost 3, with 14 bases in between. Germline assignment: CDR1 LGHDT and CDR2 YNNKEL (reference sequence). The CDR3 coding sequence is TGTGCCAGCAGCCAGAGGTTGATAGTAAAAGAGACCCAGTACTTC. This gives the protein CASSQRLIVKETQYF.

This clone occurred a few times. The chain couples TRBV28 to TRBJ2-1; D uncertain. Per the germline V gene, CDR1 is MDHEN and CDR2 is SYDVKM. V lost 7 bases and J 4 bases, leaving 5 bases between the germline ends. The length of the CDR3 is 11 residues. CDR3 bases: TGTGCCAGCAACATATACAATGAGCAGTTCTTC. It specifies CASNIYNEQFF.

The V call is TRBV5-4, the J call TRBJ2-5; D tentatively fits TRBD1 or TRBD2 (6 bases each). Trimming took 1 base from V and 3 from J, leaving 7 bases between them. The CDR3 spans 13 residues. The germline CDR1 and CDR2 sequences are SGHNT and YYREEE (reference sequence). The CDR3 sequence is CASSLRGEETQYF. CDR3 nucleotide sequence: TGTGCCAGCAGCTTGAGGGGGGAAGAGACCCAGTACTTC.

The DNA for the CDR3 is TGCAGCGTTGTCTGGCTCTCTGGGGCCAACGTCCTGACTTTC. Protein product: CSVVWLSGANVLTF. This chain links TRBV29-1 with TRBJ2-6; D remains ambiguous. The CDR3 is 14 residues long. CDR1 is SQVTM and CDR2 is ANQGSEA in the germline V gene. The V end was cut by 4 bases, the J end by 0 bases, with 7 bases between.